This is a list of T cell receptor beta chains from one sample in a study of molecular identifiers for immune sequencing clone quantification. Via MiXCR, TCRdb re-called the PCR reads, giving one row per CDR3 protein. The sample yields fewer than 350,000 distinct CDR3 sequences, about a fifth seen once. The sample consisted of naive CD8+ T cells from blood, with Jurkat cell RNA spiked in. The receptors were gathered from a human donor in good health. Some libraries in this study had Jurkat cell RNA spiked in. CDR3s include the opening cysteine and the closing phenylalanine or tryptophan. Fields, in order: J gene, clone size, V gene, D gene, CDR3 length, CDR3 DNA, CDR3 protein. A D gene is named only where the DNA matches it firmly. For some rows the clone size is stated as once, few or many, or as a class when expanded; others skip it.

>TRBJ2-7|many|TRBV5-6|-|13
TGTGCCAGCAGCTTTGTGGGAGGCTACGAGCAGTACTTC
CASSFVGGYEQYF
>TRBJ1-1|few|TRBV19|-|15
TGTGCCAGTAGTATTTCGCGTTGGGGGAACACTGAAGCTTTCTTT
CASSISRWGNTEAFF
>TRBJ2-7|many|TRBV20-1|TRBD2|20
TGCAGTGCTAGAGGTGAAAAACCTAGCGGGAGGGCCGGGTATTGGGACGAGCAGTACTTC
CSARGEKPSGRAGYWDEQYF
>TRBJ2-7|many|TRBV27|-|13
TGTGCCAGCAGTCCGTACCGCACCTACGAGCAGTACTTC
CASSPYRTYEQYF
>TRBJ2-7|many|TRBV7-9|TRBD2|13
TGTGCCAGCAGCCACGGCGGGAGGTACGAGCAGTACTTC
CASSHGGRYEQYF
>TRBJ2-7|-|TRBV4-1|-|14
TGCGCCAGCAGCCAAGATCCGTGGGACTACGAGCAGTACTTC
CASSQDPWDYEQYF
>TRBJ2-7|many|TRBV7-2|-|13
TGTGCCAGCAGCTTAGGTAGCATTTCCGAGCAGTACTTC
CASSLGSISEQYF
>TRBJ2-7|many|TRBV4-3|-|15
TGCGCCAGCAGCCAAGAAAGGCCGGGATTTTACGAGCAGTACTTC
CASSQERPGFYEQYF
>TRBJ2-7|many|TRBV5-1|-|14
TGCGCCAGCAGCTTGCGGGGCAGCCCCTACGAGCAGTACTTC
CASSLRGSPYEQYF
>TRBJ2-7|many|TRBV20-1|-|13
TGCAGTGCTAGAGGGACAGTAAGCTACGAGCAGTACTTC
CSARGTVSYEQYF
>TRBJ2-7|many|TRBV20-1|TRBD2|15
TGCAGTGCAAGCACACTTAGGACTAGCTCCTACGAGCAGTACTTC
CSASTLRTSSYEQYF
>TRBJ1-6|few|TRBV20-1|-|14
TGCAGTGCTAGGGAGGGGCTCGGTAATTCACCCCACCACTTT
CSAREGLGNSPHHF
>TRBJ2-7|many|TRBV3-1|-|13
TGTGCCAGCAGCCAAGATACCGTCTACGAGCAGTACTTC
CASSQDTVYEQYF
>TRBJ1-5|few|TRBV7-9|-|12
TGTGCCACCGGGACACCAAATCAGCCCCAGCATTTT
CATGTPNQPQHF
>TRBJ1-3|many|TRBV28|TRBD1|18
TGTGCCAGCAGAAGGATTACCCAACAGGGGGCTGGTGGAAACACCATATATTTT
CASRRITQQGAGGNTIYF
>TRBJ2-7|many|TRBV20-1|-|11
TGCAGCGCTAGGAGGGTCGGCGAGCAGTACTTC
CSARRVGEQYF
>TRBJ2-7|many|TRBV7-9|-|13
TGTGCCAGCGCCCTTGGTCGGTCCTACGAGCAGTACTTC
CASALGRSYEQYF
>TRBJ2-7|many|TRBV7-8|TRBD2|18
TGTGCCAGCAGCTTAGGCCCAGAAGGGACTAGCGGGTTCTACGAGCAGTACTTC
CASSLGPEGTSGFYEQYF
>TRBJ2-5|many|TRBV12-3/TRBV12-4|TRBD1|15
TGTGCCAGCAGTTTGCAAGACAGGGCGGAAGAGACCCAGTACTTC
CASSLQDRAEETQYF
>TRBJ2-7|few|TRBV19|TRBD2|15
TGTGCCAGTAGTGTAATAGCGGGGCCAACCTACGAGCAGTACTTC
CASSVIAGPTYEQYF
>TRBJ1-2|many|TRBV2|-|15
TGTGCCAGCATCGGGTCCCAAACTGAAAACTATGGCTACACCTTC
CASIGSQTENYGYTF
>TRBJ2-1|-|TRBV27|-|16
TGTGCCGGCAGTTTCTTAGAATCAATACAGGGAAATGAGCAGTTCTTC
CAGSFLESIQGNEQFF